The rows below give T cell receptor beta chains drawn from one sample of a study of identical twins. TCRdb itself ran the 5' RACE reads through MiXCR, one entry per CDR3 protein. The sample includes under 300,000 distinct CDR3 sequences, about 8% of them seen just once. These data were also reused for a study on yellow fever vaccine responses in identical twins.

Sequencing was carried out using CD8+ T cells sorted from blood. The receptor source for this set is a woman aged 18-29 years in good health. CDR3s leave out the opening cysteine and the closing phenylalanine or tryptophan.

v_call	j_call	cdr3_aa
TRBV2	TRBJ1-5	ASSGGNSNQPQH
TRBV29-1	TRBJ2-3	SAQTGAADTQY
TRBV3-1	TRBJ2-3	ASSRGGGDTQY
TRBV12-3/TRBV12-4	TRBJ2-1	ASNSFRTSGYNEQF
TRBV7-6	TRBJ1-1	ASSLRDRGLLMNTEAF
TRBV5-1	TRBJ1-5	ASSLAPGRNQPQH
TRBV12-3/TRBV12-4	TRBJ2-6	ASSFSGANVLT
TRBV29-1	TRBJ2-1	SVDRGKGNNEQF
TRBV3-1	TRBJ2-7	ASSQTGLAGYEQY
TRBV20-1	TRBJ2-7	SARTSGNYEQY
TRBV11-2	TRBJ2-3	ASSLAGGDRGADTQY
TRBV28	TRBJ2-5	ASSLLAARETQY
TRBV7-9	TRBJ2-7	ASSGQGEVEQY
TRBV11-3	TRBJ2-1	ASSYTSGGAYNEQF
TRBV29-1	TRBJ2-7	SAGQGSYEQY
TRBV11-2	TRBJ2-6	ASSKPSGGMSGANVLT
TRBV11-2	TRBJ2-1	ASSSVGRQF
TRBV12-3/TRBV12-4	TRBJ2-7	ASGPGDARLYEQY
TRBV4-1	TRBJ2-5	ASSQGQGYQETQY
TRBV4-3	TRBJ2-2	ASSQRGTGELF
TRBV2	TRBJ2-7	ASSEAGGTNYEQY
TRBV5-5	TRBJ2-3	ASSFGPLPNTDTQY
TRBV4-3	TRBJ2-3	ASSQGIPVRHTDTQY
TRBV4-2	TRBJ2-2	ASSQVSGEADTGELF
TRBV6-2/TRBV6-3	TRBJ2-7	ASSSRLTGGYEQY
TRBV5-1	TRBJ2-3	ASSLTTGRYVRADTQY
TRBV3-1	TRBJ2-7	ASSQALAGVLWYEQY
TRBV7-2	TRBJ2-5	ASSSVIGAAETQY